This T cell receptor (beta chain) was documented in a study of cytomegalovirus exposure and HLA in healthy donors. Worth noting for this clone: Its antigen is still unknown.

This CDR3 has 13 residues. Per germline, CDR1 SGHDN and CDR2 FVKESK. Trimming left V 1 base short and J 4 bases short, with 7 bases between. Clones were read by immunoSEQ multiplex PCR, and TCRdb kept only the in-frame ones, dropping some. The sample has 120,000 or so clones; 70% to 90% are singletons. Points from the study as a whole: First-cohort TCR clusters tended to co-occur in the approximately 110 validation repertoires, a later analysis found. In vitro experiments confirmed that a few CMV-associated chains were specific for CMV antigens.

V usage is TRBV14 and J usage is TRBJ1-2; D unclear. This receptor was obtained from a woman aged 18-29 years in good health and CMV-seronegative. What was sequenced was PBMCs. The CDR3 is CASSQGRGYGYTF. CDR3 in DNA: TGTGCCAGCAGCCAAGGACGGGGCTATGGCTACACCTTC.